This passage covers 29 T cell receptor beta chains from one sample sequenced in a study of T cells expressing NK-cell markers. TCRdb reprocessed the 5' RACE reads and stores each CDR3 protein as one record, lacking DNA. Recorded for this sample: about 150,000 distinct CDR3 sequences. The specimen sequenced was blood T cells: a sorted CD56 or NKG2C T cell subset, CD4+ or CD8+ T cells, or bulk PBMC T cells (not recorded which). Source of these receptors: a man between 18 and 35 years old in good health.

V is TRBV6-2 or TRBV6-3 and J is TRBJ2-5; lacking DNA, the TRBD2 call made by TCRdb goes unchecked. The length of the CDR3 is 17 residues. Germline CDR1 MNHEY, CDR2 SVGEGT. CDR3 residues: CASSYSTLLGGMETQYF.

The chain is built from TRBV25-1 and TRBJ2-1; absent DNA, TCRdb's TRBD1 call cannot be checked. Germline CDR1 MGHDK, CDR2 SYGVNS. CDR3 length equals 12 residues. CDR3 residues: CASSVGTGEQFF.

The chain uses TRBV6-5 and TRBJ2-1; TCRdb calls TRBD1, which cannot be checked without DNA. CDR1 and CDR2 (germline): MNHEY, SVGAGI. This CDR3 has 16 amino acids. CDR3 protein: CASSYLAGAGNNEQFF.

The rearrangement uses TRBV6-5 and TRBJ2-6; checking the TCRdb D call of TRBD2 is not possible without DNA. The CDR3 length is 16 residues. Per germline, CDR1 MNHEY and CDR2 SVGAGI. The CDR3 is CASGPWTSSGANVLTF.

CDR3 in amino acids: CASSPYGTGVGEQFF. V gene TRBV12-3 or TRBV12-4 combines with J gene TRBJ2-1; TCRdb's assignment of TRBD1 cannot be checked, as there is no DNA. The CDR3 runs to 15 residues.

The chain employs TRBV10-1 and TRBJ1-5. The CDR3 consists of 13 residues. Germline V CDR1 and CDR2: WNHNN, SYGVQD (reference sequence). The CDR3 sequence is CASSESWGQPQHF.

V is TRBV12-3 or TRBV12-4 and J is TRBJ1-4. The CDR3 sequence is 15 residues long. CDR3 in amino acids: CASRGGTLNNEKLFF.

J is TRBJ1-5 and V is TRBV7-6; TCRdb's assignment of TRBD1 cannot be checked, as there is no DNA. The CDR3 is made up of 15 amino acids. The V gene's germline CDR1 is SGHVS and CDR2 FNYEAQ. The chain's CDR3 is CASSPAGTGNQPQHF.

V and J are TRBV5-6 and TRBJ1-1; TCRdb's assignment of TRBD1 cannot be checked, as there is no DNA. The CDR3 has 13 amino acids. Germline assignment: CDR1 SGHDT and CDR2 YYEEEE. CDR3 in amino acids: CASSSDDRGEAFF.

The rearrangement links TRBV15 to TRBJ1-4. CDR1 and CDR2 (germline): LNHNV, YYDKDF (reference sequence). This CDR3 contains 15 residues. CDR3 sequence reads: CAASIVRDLNEKLFF.

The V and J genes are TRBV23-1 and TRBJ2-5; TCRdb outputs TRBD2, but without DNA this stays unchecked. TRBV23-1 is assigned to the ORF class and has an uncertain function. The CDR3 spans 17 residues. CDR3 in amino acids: CASSQQTSEPPTRAQYF.

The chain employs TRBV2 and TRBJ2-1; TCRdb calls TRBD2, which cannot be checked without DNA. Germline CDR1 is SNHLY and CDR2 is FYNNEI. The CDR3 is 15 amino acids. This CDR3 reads CASSGASGMYNEQFF.

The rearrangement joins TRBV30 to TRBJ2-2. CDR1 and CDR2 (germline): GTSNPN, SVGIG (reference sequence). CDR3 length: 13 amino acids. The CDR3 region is CAWMGQVAGELFF.

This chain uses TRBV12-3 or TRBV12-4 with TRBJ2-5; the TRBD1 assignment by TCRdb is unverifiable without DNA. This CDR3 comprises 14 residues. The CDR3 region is CASSRPGTQETQYF.

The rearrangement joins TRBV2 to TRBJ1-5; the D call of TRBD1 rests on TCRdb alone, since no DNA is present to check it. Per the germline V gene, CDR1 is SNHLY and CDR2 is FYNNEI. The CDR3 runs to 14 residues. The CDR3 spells CASTGQNSNQPQHF. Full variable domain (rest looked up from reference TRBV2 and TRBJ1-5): EPEVTQTPSHQVTQMGQEVILRCVPISNHLYFYWYRQILGQKVEFLVSFYNNEISEKSEIFDDQFSVERPDGSNFTLKIRSTKLEDSAMYFCASTGQNSNQPQHFGDGTRLSIL.

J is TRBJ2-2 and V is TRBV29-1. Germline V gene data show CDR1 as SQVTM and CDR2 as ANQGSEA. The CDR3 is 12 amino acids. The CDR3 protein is CSVEFAAGELFF.

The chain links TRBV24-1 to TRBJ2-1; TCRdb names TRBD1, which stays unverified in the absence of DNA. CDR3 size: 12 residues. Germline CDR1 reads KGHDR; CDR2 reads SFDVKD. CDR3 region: CATSDYRGEQFF.

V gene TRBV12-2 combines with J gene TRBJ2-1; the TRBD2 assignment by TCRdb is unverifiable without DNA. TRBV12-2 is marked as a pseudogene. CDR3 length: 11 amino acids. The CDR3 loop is CASRTASEQFF.

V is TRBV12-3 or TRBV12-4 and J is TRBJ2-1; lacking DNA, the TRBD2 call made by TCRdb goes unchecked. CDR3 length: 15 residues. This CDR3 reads CASSFPSGGYNEQFF.

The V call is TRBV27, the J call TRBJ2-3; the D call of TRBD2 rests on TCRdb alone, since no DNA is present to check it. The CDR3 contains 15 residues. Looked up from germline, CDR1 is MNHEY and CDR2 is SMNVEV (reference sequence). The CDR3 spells CASSFFAGGPDTQYF.

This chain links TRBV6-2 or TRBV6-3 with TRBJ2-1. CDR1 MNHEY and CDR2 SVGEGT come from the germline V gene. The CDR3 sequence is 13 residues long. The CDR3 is CASSYSENYEQFF.

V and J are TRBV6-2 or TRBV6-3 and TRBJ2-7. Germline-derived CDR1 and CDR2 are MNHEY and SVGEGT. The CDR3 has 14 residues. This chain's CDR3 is CASIITEKTYEQYF.

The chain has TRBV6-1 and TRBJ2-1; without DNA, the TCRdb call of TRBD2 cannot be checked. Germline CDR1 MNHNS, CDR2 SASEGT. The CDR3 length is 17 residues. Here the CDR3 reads CASSPSRPTREAGDEFF.

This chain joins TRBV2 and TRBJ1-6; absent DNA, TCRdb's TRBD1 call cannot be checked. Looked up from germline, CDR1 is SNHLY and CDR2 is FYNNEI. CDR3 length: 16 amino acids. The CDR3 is CASSETGGGNRSPLHF.

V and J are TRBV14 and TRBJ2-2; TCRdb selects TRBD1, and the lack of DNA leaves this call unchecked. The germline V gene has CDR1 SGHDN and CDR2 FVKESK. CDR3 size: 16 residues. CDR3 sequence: CASSQGTLTNTGELFF.

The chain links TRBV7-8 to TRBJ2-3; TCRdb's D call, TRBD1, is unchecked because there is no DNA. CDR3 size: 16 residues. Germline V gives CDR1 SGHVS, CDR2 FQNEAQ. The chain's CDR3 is CASSLGGQGFTDTQYF.

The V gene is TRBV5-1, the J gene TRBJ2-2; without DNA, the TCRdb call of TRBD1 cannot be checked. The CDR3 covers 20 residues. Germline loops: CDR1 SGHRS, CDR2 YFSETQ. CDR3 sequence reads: CASSLAGGPRYTEGTGELFF.

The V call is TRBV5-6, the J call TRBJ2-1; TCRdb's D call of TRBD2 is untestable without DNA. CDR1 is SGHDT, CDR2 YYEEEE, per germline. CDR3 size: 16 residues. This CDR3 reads CASSHGTSGILNEQFF.

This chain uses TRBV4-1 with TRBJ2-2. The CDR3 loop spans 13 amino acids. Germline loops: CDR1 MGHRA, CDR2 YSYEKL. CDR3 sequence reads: CASSQVVIGELFF.